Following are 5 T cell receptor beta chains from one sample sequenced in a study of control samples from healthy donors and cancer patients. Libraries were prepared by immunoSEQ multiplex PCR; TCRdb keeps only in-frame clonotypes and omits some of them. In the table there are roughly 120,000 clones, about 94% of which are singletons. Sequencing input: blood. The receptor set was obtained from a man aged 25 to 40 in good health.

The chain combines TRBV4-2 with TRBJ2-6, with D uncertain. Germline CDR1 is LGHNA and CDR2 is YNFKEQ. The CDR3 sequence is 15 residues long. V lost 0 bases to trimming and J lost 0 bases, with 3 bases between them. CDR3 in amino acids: CASSQDYSGANVLTF. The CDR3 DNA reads TGTGCCAGCAGCCAAGATTACTCTGGGGCCAACGTCCTGACTTTC.

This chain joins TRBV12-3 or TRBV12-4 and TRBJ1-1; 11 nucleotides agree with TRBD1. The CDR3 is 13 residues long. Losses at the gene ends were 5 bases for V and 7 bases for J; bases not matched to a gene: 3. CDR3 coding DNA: TGTGCCAGCAGTCTGGGGACAGGGGGTGAAGCTTTCTTT. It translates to CASSLGTGGEAFF.

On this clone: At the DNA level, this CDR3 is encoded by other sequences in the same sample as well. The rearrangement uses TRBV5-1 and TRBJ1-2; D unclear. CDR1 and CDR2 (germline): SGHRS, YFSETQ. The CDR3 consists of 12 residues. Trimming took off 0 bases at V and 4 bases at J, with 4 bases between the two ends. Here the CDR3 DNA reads TGCGCCAGCAGCTTGGACAGCTATGGCTACACCTTC. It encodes CASSLDSYGYTF.

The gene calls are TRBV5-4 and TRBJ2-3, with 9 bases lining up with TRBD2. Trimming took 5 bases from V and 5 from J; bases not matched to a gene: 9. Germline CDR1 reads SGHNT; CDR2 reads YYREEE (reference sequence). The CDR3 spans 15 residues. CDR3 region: CASSLFAGGGDTQYF. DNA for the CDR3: TGTGCCAGCAGTTTATTCGCGGGGGGGGGAGATACGCAGTATTTT.

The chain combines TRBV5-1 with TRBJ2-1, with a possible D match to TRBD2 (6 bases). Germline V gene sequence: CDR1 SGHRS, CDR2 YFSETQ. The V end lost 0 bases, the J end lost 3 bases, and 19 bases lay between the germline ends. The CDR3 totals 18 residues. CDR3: CASSLVGLAPTLYNEQFF. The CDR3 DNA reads TGCGCCAGCAGCTTGGTAGGGCTAGCGCCGACCCTCTACAATGAGCAGTTCTTC.